There are many counts of the clone carrying this T cell receptor beta chain. The antigen remains unidentified. These data are taken from a study of T-cell reconstitution after alpha-beta-depleted transplantation in children. Study-level findings and limits: Some patients' high day-60 TCRbeta diversity was attributed to recipient cells surviving conditioning. Diversity and T-cell counts at one year after transplant derived mostly from new T cells.

Molecular barcoding with unique molecular identifiers was used for the TCRbeta library. MiXCR, applied by TCRdb to the PCR reads, yields one record per CDR3 protein. The sample consists of approximately 490,000 distinct CDR3 sequences, about 11% of them appearing once. V was trimmed by 4 bases and J by 2 bases, leaving 9 bases between them. This CDR3 is built from 12 residues. Per the germline V gene, CDR1 is SQVTM and CDR2 is ANQGSEA. The V and J genes are TRBV29-1 and TRBJ2-7, with unresolved D. The sequence came from a child aged 2 to 10 with inherited bone marrow failure, due to receive a stem cell transplant. The sequencing used PBMCs, collected before TCRalphabeta/CD19-depleted stem cell transplant. CDR3 protein: CSVVGTAYEQYF. In DNA form, the CDR3 reads TGCAGCGTTGTCGGAACCGCCTACGAGCAGTACTTC.